Each of the 26 T cell receptor beta chains below was sequenced from the same sample in a study of cytomegalovirus exposure and HLA in healthy donors. This PCR relied on a set of 60 Vbeta primers and 13 Jbeta primers. Assay: immunoSEQ multiplex PCR; the TCRdb copy retains only in-frame clones and omits some. The data hold 160,000 or so clones, with approximately 79% observed a single time. Source material: PBMCs. The receptors come from a middle-aged man in good health and CMV-seronegative.

The rearrangement joins TRBV19 to TRBJ2-5; D might be TRBD2 (6 bases). Germline V gene data show CDR1 as LNHDA and CDR2 as SQIVND (reference sequence). This CDR3 region has 15 residues. The V gene lost 4 bases and the J gene lost 5 bases, with 17 bases spanning the gap. In nucleotides, the CDR3 is TGTGCCAGTAGTACCCAGACCCGGCGGGGTGAGACCCAGTACTTC. Amino acid sequence: CASSTQTRRGETQYF.

V usage is TRBV10-3 and J usage is TRBJ2-5; 8 nucleotides match TRBD1. The DNA end is more similar to TRBJ2-7, so the J call may be wrong. This CDR3 is built from 14 residues. Germline V gene sequence: CDR1 ENHRY, CDR2 SYGVKD. As DNA, the CDR3 is TGTGCCATCACCGGACAGGGAAAGCGGAACGAGCAGTACTTC. It encodes CAITGQGKRNEQYF.

J is TRBJ2-3 and V is TRBV7-8, with D possibly TRBD1 on 6 matching bases. This CDR3 contains 16 residues. CDR1 SGHVS and CDR2 FQNEAQ come from the germline V gene. V gave up 3 bases and J gave up 4 bases, with 17 bases separating them. The CDR3 coding sequence is TGTGCCAGCAGCTTCCGAGCGAGGGGGTCTCCAGATACGCAGTATTTT. The encoded protein is CASSFRARGSPDTQYF.

The V gene is TRBV5-6, the J gene TRBJ1-6, with 8 bases matching TRBD1. CDR1 SGHDT and CDR2 YYEEEE come from the germline V gene. The CDR3 extends over 16 amino acids. Trimming cost V 3 bases and J 6 bases; bases outside gene matches: 8. CDR3 DNA: TGTGCCAGCAGCTACGGGACAGGAGACGGTAATTCACCCCTCCACTTT. It codes for CASSYGTGDGNSPLHF.

V and J are TRBV7-6 and TRBJ2-1; no firm D call. Germline loops: CDR1 SGHVS, CDR2 FNYEAQ. V gave up 0 bases and J gave up 5 bases, with 5 bases separating them. This CDR3 is 13 amino acids long. CDR3 coding DNA: TGTGCCAGCAGCTTAGCCACTAACAATGAGCAGTTCTTC. This encodes CASSLATNNEQFF.

V gene TRBV2 combines with J gene TRBJ1-2, with D possibly being TRBD1 (5 bases). Germline V gene sequence: CDR1 SNHLY, CDR2 FYNNEI. V lost 0 bases, J lost 4 bases, and 12 bases lay in between. This CDR3 spans 15 amino acids. The CDR3 DNA follows: TGTGCCAGCAGTGAAGCGGGCGCGGGGACCTATGGCTACACCTTC. Its translation is CASSEAGAGTYGYTF.

The chain joins TRBV6-5 to TRBJ2-7, with TRBD2 identical over 12 bases. The CDR3 length is 14 residues. V trimming: 7 bases; J trimming: 4 bases; junction bases outside the gene matches: 5. Germline-derived CDR1 and CDR2 are MNHEY and SVGAGI. CDR3 DNA: TGTGCCAGCATGCGGACTAGCGGGGATTACGAGCAGTACTTC. This gives the protein CASMRTSGDYEQYF.

The chain links TRBV29-1 to TRBJ2-5, with D unresolved. This CDR3 spans 13 amino acids. CDR1 is SQVTM and CDR2 is ANQGSEA in the germline V gene. Deletions cut 2 bases from V and 2 bases from J, with 9 bases between. The CDR3 loop reads CSVEYPGQETQYF. The CDR3 DNA reads TGCAGCGTTGAATACCCAGGTCAAGAGACCCAGTACTTC.

This chain uses TRBV6-1 with TRBJ1-6; D ambiguous. The V gene's germline CDR1 is MNHNS and CDR2 SASEGT. This CDR3 region has 14 residues. V lost 3 bases and J 9 bases, leaving 12 bases between the germline ends. The CDR3 nucleotides are TGTGCCAGCAGTGAGCAGGCTGGTAGTTCACCCCTCCACTTT. Encoded protein: CASSEQAGSSPLHF.

V usage is TRBV5-4 and J usage is TRBJ2-5; 12 bases match TRBD2. CDR3 length: 16 amino acids. Germline CDR1 reads SGHNT; CDR2 reads YYREEE (reference sequence). V shed 2 bases and J 5 bases; nucleotides not matched to a gene: 7. CDR3: CASSLGLAGGVETQYF. Here the CDR3 DNA reads TGTGCCAGCAGCTTAGGTCTAGCGGGAGGGGTGGAGACCCAGTACTTC.

The genes are TRBV10-3 and TRBJ2-7, with 7 bases aligning to TRBD2. From germline, CDR1 is ENHRY and CDR2 SYGVKD. The CDR3 consists of 16 residues. V shed 3 bases, J shed 3 bases, and the junction held 11 bases outside the gene matches. The CDR3 sequence: CAISDTTGGLYYEQYF. For the CDR3, the DNA is TGTGCCATCAGTGACACGACGGGGGGACTATACTACGAGCAGTACTTC.

The J gene is TRBJ1-3, the V gene TRBV4-3; D is unclear. V lost 0 bases and J lost 3, with 6 bases in between. Germline V lookup: CDR1 LGHNA, CDR2 YSLEER. This CDR3 comprises 14 residues. Written as DNA, the CDR3 is TGCGCCAGCAGCCAAGATCGCGTTGGAAACACCATATATTTT. Its protein is CASSQDRVGNTIYF.

This clone was observed once. The J gene is TRBJ2-1, the V gene TRBV28; 8 bases align to TRBD2. CDR1 MDHEN and CDR2 SYDVKM come from the germline V gene. The CDR3 spans 15 residues. Trimming at V came to 6 bases and at J to 3 bases, leaving 7 bases not matched to a gene. In DNA, the CDR3 is TGTGCCAGCAGGAAAACCCGGGGGGGCTACAATGAGCAGTTCTTC. Its translation is CASRKTRGGYNEQFF.

This clone turned up a few times. The rearrangement uses TRBV28 and TRBJ2-7, with 8 nucleotides matching TRBD2. The trim removed 2 bases at V and 0 bases at J, leaving 3 bases unmatched. This CDR3 has 15 amino acids. Germline V lookup: CDR1 MDHEN, CDR2 SYDVKM. This CDR3 reads CASSLNAGGSYEQYF. For the CDR3, the DNA is TGTGCCAGCAGTTTAAATGCGGGAGGCTCCTACGAGCAGTACTTC.

This clone was observed a few times. The rearrangement links TRBV6-5 to TRBJ2-7; 10 positions agree with TRBD2. The germline V gene has CDR1 MNHEY and CDR2 SVGAGI. This CDR3 comprises 13 residues. V lost 8 bases to trimming and J lost 1 base; unmatched junction nucleotides: 2. CDR3 coding DNA: TGTGCCAGCCAACTAGCGGGGTCCTACGAGCAGTACTTC. Residues: CASQLAGSYEQYF.

This clone was detected a few times. Other DNA sequences within the sample encode an identical CDR3. The V and J genes are TRBV7-2 and TRBJ2-7; D call uncertain. Trimming took 0 bases from V and 0 from J, leaving 9 bases between them. The CDR3 runs 15 residues. CDR1 is SGHTA, CDR2 FQGNSA, per germline. The CDR3 bases are TGTGCCAGCAGCTTAGCAAGCGAGAGCTCCTACGAGCAGTACTTC. Amino acid sequence: CASSLASESSYEQYF.

The chain links TRBV6-5 to TRBJ2-7; D not resolved. The germline V gene has CDR1 MNHEY and CDR2 SVGAGI. CDR3 length: 11 residues. The ends were cut back, 4 bases at V and 4 bases at J, with 5 bases in the middle. The CDR3 DNA sequence: TGTGCCAGCAGTTTCCTATACGAGCAGTACTTC. This gives the protein CASSFLYEQYF.

The chain uses TRBV11-1 and TRBJ2-1; TRBD2 matches 13 bases. Germline-derived CDR1 and CDR2 are SGHAT and FQDESV (reference sequence). The CDR3 sequence is 16 residues long. The junction had 11 bases not matched to a gene; V was cut back by 5 bases and J by 10 bases. The DNA of the CDR3 is TGTGCCAGCAGCCGACAGACTAGCGGGAGGTTTTACGAGCAGTTCTTC. Amino acid sequence: CASSRQTSGRFYEQFF.

This chain uses TRBV6-9 with TRBJ2-7; tentatively, D is TRBD2 (6 bases). This CDR3 is built from 15 residues. CDR1 is MNHGY, CDR2 SVAAGI, per germline. V lost 2 bases and J 4 bases, leaving 15 bases between the germline ends. As DNA, the CDR3 is TGTGCCAGCAGTTATGATGGAGGGCCTTCGTACGAGCAGTACTTC. Translation gives CASSYDGGPSYEQYF.

This clone occurred once. This rearrangement joins TRBV2 to TRBJ2-7; D not resolved. Trimming removed 8 bases at V and 1 base at J, with 12 bases between. This CDR3 is built from 13 residues. CDR1 is SNHLY and CDR2 is FYNNEI in the germline V gene. For the CDR3, the DNA is TGTGCCAGCGGCGAGACAATGTCCTACGAGCAGTACTTC. This sequence encodes CASGETMSYEQYF.

The CDR3 sequence: CASSPRGKQFF. The CDR3 region has the DNA TGTGCCAGCTCACCAAGGGGAAAACAGTTCTTC. The rearrangement links TRBV18 to TRBJ2-1, with D perhaps matching TRBD1 (5 bases). This CDR3 is built from 11 residues. Trimming left V 2 bases short and J 13 bases short, with 9 bases between. Germline CDR1 is KGHSH and CDR2 is LQKENI.

Regarding this clone: Germline and junction disagree at one end, which may indicate a read error. The same CDR3 is also encoded by other DNA sequences in this sample. This chain connects TRBV28 to TRBJ2-7; TRBD1 matches 8 bases. The CDR3 covers 13 residues. Per germline, CDR1 MDHEN and CDR2 SYDVKM. This CDR3 is CASSHDRGYEQYF. For the CDR3, the DNA is TGTGCCAGCAGCCACGACAGGGGCTACGAACAGTACTTC.

The chain links TRBV29-1 to TRBJ2-5; tentatively, D is TRBD1 (6 bases). Germline V gives CDR1 SQVTM, CDR2 ANQGSEA. The CDR3 spans 13 residues. The V gene lost 4 bases and the J gene lost 1 base, with 10 bases spanning the gap. The CDR3 sequence is CSVAWTAQETQYF. CDR3 bases: TGCAGCGTTGCGTGGACAGCCCAAGAGACCCAGTACTTC.

The rearrangement joins TRBV5-1 to TRBJ1-2; D is perhaps TRBD1 (6 bases). CDR1 is SGHRS, CDR2 YFSETQ, per germline. V was pared by 4 bases and J by 4 bases, with 23 bases between. The CDR3 runs to 17 residues. The CDR3 loop is CASSQRIGGSGGYGYTF. The CDR3 DNA sequence: TGCGCCAGCAGCCAACGGATCGGGGGCAGCGGGGGCTATGGCTACACCTTC.

V is TRBV6-5 and J is TRBJ2-7; a possible D gene is TRBD2 (6 bases). From germline, CDR1 is MNHEY and CDR2 SVGAGI. V lost 4 bases and J 0 bases, leaving 13 bases between the germline ends. The CDR3 sequence is 15 residues long. In DNA, the CDR3 is TGTGCCAGCAGTTCGGCGGGGTTAAGCTCCTACGAGCAGTACTTC. Encoded protein: CASSSAGLSSYEQYF.

CDR3 residues: CASSSQAYEQYF. Here the CDR3 DNA reads TGTGCCAGCAGCTCACAGGCCTACGAGCAGTACTTC. The chain joins TRBV9 to TRBJ2-7; possible D gene TRBD1, 5 bases. The CDR3 runs to 12 residues. Trimming cost V 4 bases and J 2 bases, with 7 bases left between them. CDR1 SGDLS and CDR2 YYNGEE come from the germline V gene.